Below are 5 T cell receptor beta chains sequenced from a single sample in a study of blood T cell repertoires in COVID-19. Repertoires were generated with immunoSEQ multiplex PCR, while TCRdb's copy carries only in-frame clones and drops some. The data show 200,000 to 250,000 clones, with roughly 88% seen just once and approximately 10% held by the top ten. The material sequenced was peripheral blood. The receptors shown here come from a man aged 50 to 59 with active or convalescent COVID-19.

The chain couples TRBV2 to TRBJ2-5; perhaps TRBD2 as D (6 bases). Trimming pared 4 bases from V and 1 base from J, leaving 16 bases between. The CDR3 extends over 16 amino acids. CDR1 SNHLY and CDR2 FYNNEI come from the germline V gene. The CDR3 sequence: CASSAGTVLVQETQYF. The CDR3 DNA reads as TGTGCCAGCAGTGCGGGGACTGTCCTCGTCCAAGAGACCCAGTACTTC.

J is TRBJ2-7 and V is TRBV5-6; D is possibly TRBD1 (6 bases). Trimming took 2 bases from V and 3 from J, leaving 12 bases between them. Germline V CDR1 and CDR2: SGHDT, YYEEEE. CDR3 length: 14 residues. This chain's CDR3 is CASSLRTVGYEQYV. CDR3 nucleotide sequence: TGTGCCAGCAGCTTACGGACAGTCGGCTACGAGCAGTACGTC.

The DNA of the CDR3 is TGTGCCAGCAGTTTAGAACAGGGCCTCCCCACTGAAGCTTTCTTT. Translated: CASSLEQGLPTEAFF. The chain combines TRBV28 with TRBJ1-1, with a possible D match to TRBD1 (6 bases). The CDR3 consists of 15 residues. Germline CDR1 reads MDHEN; CDR2 reads SYDVKM. Trimming shortened V by 2 bases and J by 4 bases, and 14 bases separated the two germline ends. The entire variable domain, with the rest obtained from reference TRBV28 and TRBJ1-1, is as follows: DVKVTQSSRYLVKRTGEKVFLECVQDMDHENMFWYRQDPGLGLRLIYFSYDVKMKEKGDIPEGYSVSREKKERFSLILESASTNQTSMYLCASSLEQGLPTEAFFGQGTRLTVV.

This clone has a handful of counts. This chain connects TRBV6-5 to TRBJ2-1; a possible D gene is TRBD1 (5 bases). The CDR3 consists of 14 residues. Germline V lookup: CDR1 MNHEY, CDR2 SVGAGI. Trimming stripped 8 bases from V and 2 bases from J, with 13 bases between. CDR3 loop: CASAPRVPYNEQFF. The CDR3 region has the DNA TGTGCCAGCGCTCCCAGGGTTCCCTACAATGAGCAGTTCTTC.

This clone was recorded only once. J is TRBJ2-3 and V is TRBV7-9; D is possibly TRBD2 (7 bases). Germline lookup yields CDR1 SEHNR and CDR2 FQNEAQ (reference sequence). The CDR3 is 14 amino acids. Trimming took off 3 bases at V and 5 bases at J, with 12 bases between the two ends. This CDR3 reads CASSLEGGIDTQYF. CDR3 in DNA: TGTGCCAGCAGCTTGGAGGGGGGGATAGATACGCAGTATTTT.